This T cell receptor (beta chain) was obtained from a study of control samples from healthy donors and cancer patients. Sequencing was performed with immunoSEQ multiplex PCR; in TCRdb, only in-frame clones are kept and a portion is missing. Here the sample spans about 150,000 clones, about 94% being singletons. The V end was cut by 2 bases, the J end by 1 base, with 35 bases between. Looked up from germline, CDR1 is SNHLY and CDR2 is FYNNEI. The CDR3 spans 23 residues. The material sequenced was blood. V usage is TRBV2 and J usage is TRBJ1-1; D is possibly TRBD1 (5 bases). The source of this sequence is a middle-aged woman in good health. The CDR3 coding sequence is TGTGCCAGCAGTGAACCAAGTCAGTCGGGGTGGGGACGATATCTCCCACAGAACACTGAAGCTTTCTTT. It encodes CASSEPSQSGWGRYLPQNTEAFF.